This T cell receptor (beta chain) was sequenced for a study of vaccination and CD4 T cells after COVID-19. Study in general: According to the study, participants were given two doses of BNT162b2 or mRNA-1273 vaccine. Post-COVID samples were collected a median 101 days following diagnosis, spanning 35 to 161.

The CDR3 is made up of 16 amino acids. Germline lookup yields CDR1 SGDLS and CDR2 YYNGEE. V was clipped by 4 bases and J by 0 bases, with 17 bases between them. Oncomine TCR Beta short-read sequencing was applied to DNA from cultured CD4+ T cells. TCRdb re-analysed the PCR reads in MiXCR, keeping a single row per CDR3 protein. The repertoire has over 7,000 distinct CDR3 sequences, around 60% of them found once; the top ten carry over 15%. Indicated treatment: roughly 10-day PBMC culture with coronavirus spike peptide pools or control peptides (ViraFEST assay). Peptide-pool expansion of antigen-specific T cells preceded TCR sequencing in ViraFEST. The PCR-positive dates, March through December 2020, came before the US Alpha, Beta and Delta variants. To note about this clonotype: Its antigen is still unknown.

V gene TRBV9 combines with J gene TRBJ2-7; no definite D call. This specimen was cultured CD4+ T cells from blood, taken after SARS-CoV-2 vaccination. The clonotype comes from a human donor with COVID-19. The CDR3 reads CASSQSTGTHSYEQYF. CDR3 nucleotides: TGTGCCAGCAGCCAGTCCACGGGTACCCACTCCTACGAGCAGTACTTC.